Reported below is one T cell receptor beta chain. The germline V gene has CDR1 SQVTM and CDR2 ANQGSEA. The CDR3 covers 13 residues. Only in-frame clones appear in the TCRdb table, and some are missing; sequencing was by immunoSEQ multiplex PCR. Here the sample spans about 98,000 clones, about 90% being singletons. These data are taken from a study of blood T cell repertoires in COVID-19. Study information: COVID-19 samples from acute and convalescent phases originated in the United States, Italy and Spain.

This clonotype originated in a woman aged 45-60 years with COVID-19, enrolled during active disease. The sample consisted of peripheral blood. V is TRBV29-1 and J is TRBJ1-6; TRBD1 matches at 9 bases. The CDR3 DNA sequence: TGCACTCCACAGGGGGCGCGGAATTCACCCCTCCACTTT. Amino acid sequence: CTPQGARNSPLHF. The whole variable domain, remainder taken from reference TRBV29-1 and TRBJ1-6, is SAVISQKPSRDICQRGTSLTIQCQVDSQVTMMFWYRQQPGQSLTLIATANQGSEATYESGFVIDKFPISRPNLTFSTLTVSNMSPEDSSIYLCTPQGARNSPLHFGNGTRLTVT.